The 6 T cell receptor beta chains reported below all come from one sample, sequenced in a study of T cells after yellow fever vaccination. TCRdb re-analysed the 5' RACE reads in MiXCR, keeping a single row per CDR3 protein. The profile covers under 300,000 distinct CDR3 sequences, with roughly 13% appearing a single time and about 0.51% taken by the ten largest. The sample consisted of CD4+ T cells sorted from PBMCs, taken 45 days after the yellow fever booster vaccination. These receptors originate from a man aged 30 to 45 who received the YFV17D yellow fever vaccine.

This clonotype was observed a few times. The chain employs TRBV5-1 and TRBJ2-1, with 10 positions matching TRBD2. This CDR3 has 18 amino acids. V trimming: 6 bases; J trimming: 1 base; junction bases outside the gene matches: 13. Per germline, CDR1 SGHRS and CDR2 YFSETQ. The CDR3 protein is CASTIRLAGDTSYNEQFF. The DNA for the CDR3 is TGCGCCAGCACCATCAGGCTAGCGGGAGACACGTCCTACAATGAGCAGTTCTTC.

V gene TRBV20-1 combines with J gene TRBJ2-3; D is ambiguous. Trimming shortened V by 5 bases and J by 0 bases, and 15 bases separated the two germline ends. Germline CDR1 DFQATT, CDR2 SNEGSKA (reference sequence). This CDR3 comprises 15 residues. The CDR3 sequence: CSAQLRPGSTDTQYF. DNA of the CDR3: TGCAGTGCTCAGCTGAGGCCCGGTAGCACAGATACGCAGTATTTT.

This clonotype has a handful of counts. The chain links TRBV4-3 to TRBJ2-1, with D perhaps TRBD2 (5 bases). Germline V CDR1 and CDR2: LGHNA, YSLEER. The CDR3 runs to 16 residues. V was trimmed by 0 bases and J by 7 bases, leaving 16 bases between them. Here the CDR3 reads CASSQEAAGIWNEQFF. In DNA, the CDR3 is TGCGCCAGCAGCCAAGAAGCGGCGGGTATATGGAATGAGCAGTTCTTC.

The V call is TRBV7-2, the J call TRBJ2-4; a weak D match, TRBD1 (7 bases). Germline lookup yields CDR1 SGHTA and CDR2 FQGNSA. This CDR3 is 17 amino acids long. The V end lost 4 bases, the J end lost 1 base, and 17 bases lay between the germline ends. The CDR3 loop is CASSYSGGMGAKNIQYF. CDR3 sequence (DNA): TGTGCCAGCAGCTACTCAGGGGGGATGGGGGCCAAAAACATTCAGTACTTC.

The CDR3, as DNA: TGCAGTGCATTACAGGGGGACGGGGGCTACACCTTC. It translates to CSALQGDGGYTF. This chain connects TRBV20-1 to TRBJ1-2, with 8 bases aligning to TRBD1. The CDR3 loop spans 12 amino acids. The ends lost 6 bases at V and 8 bases at J; junction bases unmatched: 8. CDR1 and CDR2 from the germline V gene are DFQATT and SNEGSKA (reference sequence).

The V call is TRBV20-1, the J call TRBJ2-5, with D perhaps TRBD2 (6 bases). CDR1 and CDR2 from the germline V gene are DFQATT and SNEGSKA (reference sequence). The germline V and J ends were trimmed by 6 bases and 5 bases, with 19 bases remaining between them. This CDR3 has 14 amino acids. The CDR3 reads CSAGGAGPSETQYF. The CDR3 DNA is TGCAGTGCCGGAGGGGCAGGGCCGTCGGAGACCCAGTACTTC.